This is a list of T cell receptor beta chains from one sample in a study of cytomegalovirus exposure and HLA in healthy donors. Clones were read by immunoSEQ multiplex PCR, and TCRdb kept only the in-frame ones, dropping some. Found here are roughly 150,000 clones, over 70% of them singletons; the top ten hold approximately 6.8%. Sequenced: PBMCs. These receptors originate from a middle-aged woman in good health and CMV-seropositive. Both conserved end residues are part of each CDR3. Each record gives: clone size, V gene, D gene, J gene, CDR3 DNA, CDR3 protein. A D gene is named only where the DNA matches it firmly. The size entry is marked missing in some rows and otherwise reads once, few, many or a size class.

>NA|TRBV5-6|NA|TRBJ2-7
TGTGCCAGCAGCTCCCCCTCCCGCGGGGAGCAGTACTTC
CASSSPSRGEQYF
>NA|TRBV27|TRBD1|TRBJ2-6
TGTGCCAGCAGTCCGAAGACAGGGTACGGGGCCAACGGCCTGACTTTC
CASSPKTGYGANGLTF
>few|TRBV5-1|TRBD1|TRBJ1-6
TGCGCCAGCAGCTTGGTCGTGACAGGGGATAATTCACCCCTCCACTTT
CASSLVVTGDNSPLHF
>NA|TRBV6-1|TRBD2|TRBJ2-1
TGTGCCAGCAGTGGACTAGCGGGGGGTTCCAATGAGCAGTTCTTC
CASSGLAGGSNEQFF
>NA|TRBV6-1|NA|TRBJ2-7
TGTGCCAGCAGTGGGTCGCCTACGCGGTACTTC
CASSGSPTRYF
>NA|TRBV18|NA|TRBJ1-2
TGTGCCAGCTCACCACGGAGGGACGGGGAGTATGGCTACACCTTC
CASSPRRDGEYGYTF
>NA|TRBV5-4|NA|TRBJ1-2
TGTGCCAGCAGCCTAGGACAGCACTATGGCTACACCTTC
CASSLGQHYGYTF
>once|TRBV6-4|TRBD1|TRBJ2-2
TGTGCCAGCAATGGACAGGGTTCATTCCGGGAGCTGTTTTTT
CASNGQGSFRELFF
>NA|TRBV5-1|NA|TRBJ2-1
TGCGCCAGCGCTTCGTCGCCGGCGGGGAGCTCCTACAATGAGCAGTTCTTC
CASASSPAGSSYNEQFF
>few|TRBV10-2|NA|TRBJ1-2
TGCGCCAGCAGGCAGGACAGTAACTATGGCTACACCTTC
CASRQDSNYGYTF
>NA|TRBV4-1|NA|TRBJ2-5
TGCGCCAGCAGCCAAGGAGGCACAACAAGGGAGACCCAGTACTTC
CASSQGGTTRETQYF
>NA|TRBV4-2|NA|TRBJ2-5
TGTGCCAGCAGCCAAGAGATGCTCTCTGCGTTGGGCACTGAGACCCAGTACTTC
CASSQEMLSALGTETQYF
>few|TRBV19|NA|TRBJ2-1
TGTGCCAGTAGTATAGATCTCTCCTCCAATGAGCAGTTCTTC
CASSIDLSSNEQFF
>few|TRBV6-5|TRBD1|TRBJ2-7
TGTGCCAGCGCCCCGGGACAGGGGGCATACGAGCAGTACTTC
CASAPGQGAYEQYF
>NA|TRBV13|NA|TRBJ2-7
TGTGCCAGCAGCCGAGGACAGCCTTACGAGCAGTACTTC
CASSRGQPYEQYF
>NA|TRBV6-1|NA|TRBJ1-1
TGTGCCAGCAGTGAAATTTCCCCCCAGGGTTCTGAAGCTTTCTTT
CASSEISPQGSEAFF
>NA|TRBV9|NA|TRBJ2-7
TGTGCCAGCAGCGATACAGAGTACGAGCAGTACTTC
CASSDTEYEQYF
>few|TRBV28|NA|TRBJ1-2
TGTGCCAGCAGTTTGGGGGGTCTAGGCTACACCTTC
CASSLGGLGYTF
>NA|TRBV18|NA|TRBJ2-7
TGTGCCAGCTCACCACAGGGGGTCTCCTACGAGCAGTACTTC
CASSPQGVSYEQYF
>NA|TRBV5-4|NA|TRBJ1-1
TGTGCCAGCAGCTGGGACTTATCTATTATTGGTGAAGCTTTCTTT
CASSWDLSIIGEAFF
>NA|TRBV30|TRBD1|TRBJ1-2
TGTGCCTGGATCCCGGGACAGGGGTCTGGCTACACCTTC
CAWIPGQGSGYTF
>NA|TRBV4-3|TRBD1|TRBJ1-2
TGCGCCAGCAGCCATTCATATGGACAGGGCTATAACTATGGCTACACCTTC
CASSHSYGQGYNYGYTF
>few|TRBV5-1|NA|TRBJ2-6
TGCGCCAGCAGGCAAACAGCCTCTGGGGCCAACGTCCTGACTTTC
CASRQTASGANVLTF
>NA|TRBV6-1|TRBD1|TRBJ1-4
TGTGCCAGCATTGAGACAGGGTTTGTGTTTTTT
CASIETGFVFF
>few|TRBV30|NA|TRBJ1-3
TGTGCCGGCTCCGGAGGCGGAAACACCATATATTTT
CAGSGGGNTIYF
>NA|TRBV9|TRBD2|TRBJ2-1
TGTGCCAGCAAATCGTCTAGCGGGGGGAGCAATGAGCAGTTCTTC
CASKSSSGGSNEQFF
>once|TRBV27|NA|TRBJ1-2
TGTGCCAGCAGTTCGCGGACTGGCTATGGCTACACCTTC
CASSSRTGYGYTF
>NA|TRBV19|TRBD1|TRBJ2-7
TGTGCCAGTAGTCGGGGACAGGGTGTCGACGAGCAGTACTTC
CASSRGQGVDEQYF
>NA|TRBV5-5|NA|TRBJ2-1
TGTGCCAGCAGCTTGGGGCCCGACAATGAGCAGTTCTTC
CASSLGPDNEQFF
>NA|TRBV5-4|NA|TRBJ2-2
TGTGCCAGCAGCCCTAAGCTAGGGGGGGATTCCGGGGAGCTGTTTTTT
CASSPKLGGDSGELFF
>NA|TRBV10-3|NA|TRBJ2-1
TGTGCCATCAGTGAGTCCGGCGGCACCTACAATGAGCAGTTCTTC
CAISESGGTYNEQFF
>NA|TRBV6-6|NA|TRBJ1-3
TGTGCCACACTACTTGATCTAGGAAACACCATATATTTT
CATLLDLGNTIYF
>NA|TRBV5-6|TRBD1|TRBJ2-7
TGTGCCAGCAGCCTCGGACAGGGTGAAGACTTC
CASSLGQGEDF
>NA|TRBV6-6|TRBD2|TRBJ2-1
TGTGCCAGCACCAACATGGGGGGGATCACCTACAATGAGCAGTTCTTC
CASTNMGGITYNEQFF
>once|TRBV2|NA|TRBJ1-3
TGTGCCAGCGTCGGGTTCTCTGGAAACACCATATATTTT
CASVGFSGNTIYF
>NA|TRBV28|NA|TRBJ1-5
TGTGCCAGCAGCCCAGGCGCATATCAGCCCCAGCATTTT
CASSPGAYQPQHF
>NA|TRBV9|TRBD1|TRBJ1-2
TGTGCCAGCAGCGGGACCCGGGACAGATCGAGCTACACCTTC
CASSGTRDRSSYTF
>NA|TRBV11-2|NA|TRBJ1-1
TGTGCCAGCAGCTTAGATCTAGGACAGATCAACACTGAAGCTTTCTTT
CASSLDLGQINTEAFF
>NA|TRBV4-2|NA|TRBJ2-7
TGTGCCAGCAGCCGCTCCGAGGGAGACGAGCAGTACTTC
CASSRSEGDEQYF
>NA|TRBV7-2|NA|TRBJ2-2
TGTGCCAGCAGCTCAATAGGGACTGCCGGAGTCGGGGAGCTGTTTTTT
CASSSIGTAGVGELFF
>NA|TRBV9|TRBD2|TRBJ2-3
TGTGCCAGCAGCGTAGCGTCTAGCGGTCCCACAGATACGCAGTATTTT
CASSVASSGPTDTQYF
>NA|TRBV19|NA|TRBJ1-3
TGTGCCAGTAGTACCTCCTCTGGGGCAAGAAACACCATATATTTT
CASSTSSGARNTIYF
>NA|TRBV9|NA|TRBJ2-2
TGTGCCAGCAGCGTAGCGGTGGTCACCGGGGAGCTGTTTTTT
CASSVAVVTGELFF
>NA|TRBV6-1|NA|TRBJ1-2
TGTGCCAGCAGTGAAGCCCAGGCACCGTATTACTATGGCTACACCTTC
CASSEAQAPYYYGYTF
>NA|TRBV19|NA|TRBJ2-2
TGTGCCAGTAGTATTAATGCAGGGAAAGCCGGGGAGCTGTTTTTT
CASSINAGKAGELFF
>NA|TRBV2|TRBD2|TRBJ2-3
TGTGCCACGGGACTAGCGGGGACAGATACGCAGTATTTT
CATGLAGTDTQYF
>NA|TRBV5-5|NA|TRBJ1-3
TGTGCCAGCAGCTTAGGGGGAAAGTCTGGAAACACCATATATTTT
CASSLGGKSGNTIYF
>NA|TRBV28|NA|TRBJ1-5
TGTGCCAGCAGCCATAATTGGCGGGAAAGCAATCAGCCCCAGCATTTT
CASSHNWRESNQPQHF
>few|TRBV19|NA|TRBJ1-1
TGTGCCAGTAGTCCGACAGGAGGGAACACTGAAGCTTTCTTT
CASSPTGGNTEAFF
>NA|TRBV6-5|NA|TRBJ2-3
TGTGCCAGCAGTGTTAGGGACTCTAACACAGATACGCAGTATTTT
CASSVRDSNTDTQYF
>NA|TRBV27|TRBD1|TRBJ2-1
TGTGCCAGCAGTTTACAGGGGACAGGGTGGGTCAATGAGCAGTTCTTC
CASSLQGTGWVNEQFF
>NA|TRBV28|NA|TRBJ1-1
TGTGCCAGCAGTTTATCAGGGTGGGTCACTGAAGCTTTCTTT
CASSLSGWVTEAFF
>NA|TRBV2|TRBD1|TRBJ1-5
TGTGCCAGTTCAACAGGGGGTCAGCCCCAGCATTTT
CASSTGGQPQHF
>NA|TRBV9|TRBD1|TRBJ1-3
TGTGCCAGCAGCCCTTGGGACAGTTCCTCTGGAAACACCATATATTTT
CASSPWDSSSGNTIYF